The rows below give T cell receptor beta chains drawn from one sample of a study of PD-L1 blockade in urothelial cancer. Here immunoSEQ multiplex PCR was the method, and the copy in TCRdb shows in-frame clones only, minus some. Of roughly 50,000 clones detected, approximately 80% appear once; the ten largest clones hold over 8.5%. Sample: PBMCs, taken around atezolizumab (anti-PD-L1) treatment. The receptors originated from a man between 65 and 85 years old with urothelial cancer. Both conserved end residues are part of each CDR3. The D gene is left open where the match is weak. Size is omitted from some rows. Given values are once, few, many or a class for expanded clones.

D gene: .; V gene: TRBV2; clone size: .; J gene: TRBJ1-2; CDR3 protein: CASRRVGYTF; CDR3 DNA: TGTGCCAGCAGGCGGGTAGGCTACACCTTC
D gene: .; V gene: TRBV4-1; clone size: .; J gene: TRBJ1-1; CDR3 protein: CASSQESGETEAFF; CDR3 DNA: TGCGCCAGCAGCCAAGAGTCAGGGGAAACTGAAGCTTTCTTT
D gene: TRBD1; V gene: TRBV5-1; clone size: .; J gene: TRBJ1-2; CDR3 protein: CASSVTGLGSYGYTF; CDR3 DNA: TGCGCCAGCAGCGTGACAGGGCTTGGATCCTATGGCTACACCTTC
D gene: .; V gene: TRBV28; clone size: once; J gene: TRBJ2-1; CDR3 protein: CASSLSRGQRAFNEQFF; CDR3 DNA: TGTGCCAGCAGTTTATCCAGAGGACAACGGGCCTTTAATGAGCAGTTCTTC
D gene: TRBD1; V gene: TRBV7-3; clone size: .; J gene: TRBJ2-6; CDR3 protein: CASSLRDSHSGANVLTF; CDR3 DNA: TGTGCCAGCAGCTTACGGGACAGTCACTCTGGGGCCAACGTCCTGACTTTC
D gene: TRBD2; V gene: TRBV2; clone size: .; J gene: TRBJ2-1; CDR3 protein: CASNGAGNEQFF; CDR3 DNA: TGTGCCAGCAACGGAGCGGGAAATGAGCAGTTCTTC
D gene: TRBD2; V gene: TRBV6-1; clone size: few; J gene: TRBJ2-1; CDR3 protein: CASTIAGNYNEQFF; CDR3 DNA: TGTGCCAGCACGATAGCGGGAAACTACAATGAGCAGTTCTTC
D gene: TRBD1; V gene: TRBV28; clone size: .; J gene: TRBJ2-1; CDR3 protein: CASTSQGNEQFF; CDR3 DNA: TGTGCCAGCACCTCACAGGGGAATGAGCAGTTCTTC
D gene: .; V gene: TRBV20-1; clone size: .; J gene: TRBJ1-2; CDR3 protein: CSALRGGGYTF; CDR3 DNA: TGCAGTGCCCTACGGGGAGGGGGCTACACCTTC
D gene: .; V gene: TRBV21-1; clone size: .; J gene: TRBJ2-1; CDR3 protein: CASSKDWTSSLNEQFF; CDR3 DNA: TGTGCCAGCAGCAAAGACTGGACTAGCAGCCTCAATGAGCAGTTCTTC
D gene: TRBD1; V gene: TRBV6-5; clone size: .; J gene: TRBJ1-4; CDR3 protein: CASSYRLQGANEKLFF; CDR3 DNA: TGTGCCAGCAGTTACCGACTACAGGGGGCTAATGAAAAACTGTTTTTT
D gene: .; V gene: TRBV9; clone size: few; J gene: TRBJ1-2; CDR3 protein: CASSPREGWIGYTF; CDR3 DNA: TGTGCCAGCAGCCCAAGGGAGGGGTGGATCGGCTACACCTTC
D gene: TRBD2; V gene: TRBV11-2; clone size: once; J gene: TRBJ2-1; CDR3 protein: CASSLRGGRGGRAFDEQFF; CDR3 DNA: TGTGCCAGCAGCCTACGGGGGGGGCGCGGCGGGAGGGCCTTCGATGAGCAGTTCTTC
D gene: .; V gene: TRBV4-1; clone size: .; J gene: TRBJ2-3; CDR3 protein: CASSQGLTGGLTDTQYF; CDR3 DNA: TGCGCCAGCAGCCAAGGTCTTACCGGAGGCTTAACAGATACGCAGTATTTT
D gene: TRBD1; V gene: TRBV6-1; clone size: .; J gene: TRBJ2-5; CDR3 protein: CASRWTGEETQYF; CDR3 DNA: TGTGCCAGCAGATGGACAGGGGAGGAGACCCAGTACTTC
D gene: .; V gene: TRBV6-1; clone size: .; J gene: TRBJ2-7; CDR3 protein: CASSNRVIYEQYF; CDR3 DNA: TGTGCCAGCAGTAACAGGGTAATCTACGAGCAGTACTTC
D gene: TRBD2; V gene: TRBV5-1; clone size: once; J gene: TRBJ2-2; CDR3 protein: CASSLASSGLSTGELFF; CDR3 DNA: TGCGCCAGCAGCTTGGCGTCTAGCGGGTTGAGCACCGGGGAGCTGTTTTTT
D gene: .; V gene: TRBV1; clone size: .; J gene: TRBJ2-2; CDR3 protein: CTSSPGSGELFF; CDR3 DNA: TGCACCAGCAGCCCAGGGTCCGGGGAGCTGTTTTTT
D gene: .; V gene: TRBV6-5; clone size: .; J gene: TRBJ1-1; CDR3 protein: CASSYQEGSANTEAFF; CDR3 DNA: TGTGCCAGCAGTTACCAGGAGGGCTCGGCGAACACTGAAGCTTTCTTT
D gene: .; V gene: TRBV19; clone size: .; J gene: TRBJ2-7; CDR3 protein: CASSIRAGSSYEQYF; CDR3 DNA: TGTGCCAGTAGTATTAGAGCAGGCAGTTCCTACGAGCAGTACTTC
D gene: .; V gene: TRBV5-1; clone size: .; J gene: TRBJ1-3; CDR3 protein: CASSLGLGNTIYF; CDR3 DNA: TGCGCCAGCAGCTTGGGACTTGGAAACACCATATATTTT
D gene: TRBD1; V gene: TRBV19; clone size: .; J gene: TRBJ2-7; CDR3 protein: CASSIGGTGPYEQYF; CDR3 DNA: TGTGCCAGTAGTATAGGCGGGACAGGTCCATACGAGCAGTACTTC
D gene: .; V gene: TRBV28; clone size: .; J gene: TRBJ1-2; CDR3 protein: CASWGRASYGYTF; CDR3 DNA: TGTGCCAGCTGGGGCAGGGCGTCGTATGGCTACACCTTC
D gene: TRBD1; V gene: TRBV9; clone size: .; J gene: TRBJ2-5; CDR3 protein: CASSVGRTGGWETQYF; CDR3 DNA: TGTGCCAGCAGCGTAGGAAGGACAGGGGGATGGGAGACCCAGTACTTC
D gene: TRBD1; V gene: TRBV10-3; clone size: few; J gene: TRBJ1-5; CDR3 protein: CATAQGVSNQPQHF; CDR3 DNA: TGTGCCACCGCACAGGGGGTAAGCAATCAGCCCCAGCATTTT
D gene: TRBD2; V gene: TRBV28; clone size: .; J gene: TRBJ2-1; CDR3 protein: CASGGAGGYNEQFF; CDR3 DNA: TGTGCCAGCGGGGGAGCGGGAGGGTACAATGAGCAGTTCTTC
D gene: .; V gene: TRBV9; clone size: .; J gene: TRBJ2-7; CDR3 protein: CASSLGRGAEQYF; CDR3 DNA: TGTGCCAGCAGCCTAGGCCGGGGGGCAGAGCAGTACTTC
D gene: TRBD1; V gene: TRBV30; clone size: .; J gene: TRBJ2-5; CDR3 protein: CAWGTEQETQYF; CDR3 DNA: TGTGCCTGGGGGACAGAGCAAGAGACCCAGTACTTC
D gene: TRBD1; V gene: TRBV2; clone size: .; J gene: TRBJ2-7; CDR3 protein: CASSRDRGYEQYF; CDR3 DNA: TGTGCCAGCAGTAGGGACAGGGGTTACGAGCAGTACTTC
D gene: TRBD1; V gene: TRBV19; clone size: .; J gene: TRBJ2-4; CDR3 protein: CASSISGTAKVLQYF; CDR3 DNA: TGTGCCAGTAGTATCTCCGGGACAGCTAAGGTCCTTCAGTACTTC
D gene: TRBD1; V gene: TRBV14; clone size: .; J gene: TRBJ2-7; CDR3 protein: CASRLDRVEQYF; CDR3 DNA: TGTGCCAGCAGACTGGACAGGGTCGAGCAGTACTTC
D gene: .; V gene: TRBV2; clone size: few; J gene: TRBJ1-5; CDR3 protein: CASRTVWQGPNQPQHF; CDR3 DNA: TGTGCCAGCCGGACAGTTTGGCAGGGCCCCAATCAGCCCCAGCATTTT
D gene: TRBD2; V gene: TRBV9; clone size: .; J gene: TRBJ2-7; CDR3 protein: CASSPRGGLAGDYEQYF; CDR3 DNA: TGTGCCAGCAGCCCCCGGGGGGGGTTAGCGGGGGACTACGAGCAGTACTTC
D gene: .; V gene: TRBV5-6; clone size: .; J gene: TRBJ2-2; CDR3 protein: CASSLPGDAIANTGELFF; CDR3 DNA: TGTGCCAGCAGCTTACCAGGGGATGCGATAGCGAACACCGGGGAGCTGTTTTTT
D gene: .; V gene: TRBV11-3; clone size: .; J gene: TRBJ2-1; CDR3 protein: CASSLGLASYNEQFF; CDR3 DNA: TGTGCCAGCAGCTTAGGTCTAGCCTCCTACAATGAGCAGTTCTTC
D gene: TRBD1; V gene: TRBV19; clone size: .; J gene: TRBJ1-2; CDR3 protein: CASSPDRVDYGYTF; CDR3 DNA: TGTGCCAGCAGTCCGGACAGGGTTGACTATGGCTACACCTTC
D gene: .; V gene: TRBV2; clone size: .; J gene: TRBJ2-3; CDR3 protein: CASSRGGSTDTQYF; CDR3 DNA: TGTGCCAGCAGCCGAGGGGGAAGCACAGATACGCAGTATTTT
D gene: TRBD2; V gene: TRBV6-1; clone size: .; J gene: TRBJ2-5; CDR3 protein: CASSEADWATSGRETQYF; CDR3 DNA: TGTGCCAGCAGTGAAGCCGACTGGGCGACTAGCGGGAGGGAGACCCAGTACTTC
D gene: .; V gene: TRBV27; clone size: .; J gene: TRBJ1-1; CDR3 protein: CASSSIGPVNTEAFF; CDR3 DNA: TGTGCCAGCAGCTCGATTGGTCCGGTGAACACTGAAGCTTTCTTT
D gene: .; V gene: TRBV6-1; clone size: .; J gene: TRBJ1-4; CDR3 protein: CASSERQGYEKLFF; CDR3 DNA: TGTGCCAGCAGTGAACGGCAGGGATATGAAAAACTGTTTTTT
D gene: TRBD2; V gene: TRBV7-9; clone size: few; J gene: TRBJ2-7; CDR3 protein: CASSPSGSKTYEQYF; CDR3 DNA: TGTGCCAGCTCACCTAGCGGGAGTAAGACCTACGAGCAGTACTTC